Listed below are T cell receptor beta chains from one sample, sequenced in a study of control samples from healthy donors and cancer patients. Sequencing used immunoSEQ multiplex PCR; TCRdb keeps in-frame clones, though not all of them. Of some 150,000 clones in the sample, roughly 95% are singletons; the top ten hold 0.95% to 1.1%. Sample: blood. The receptors here all came from a woman aged 30 to 39 in good health. Both conserved end residues are part of each CDR3. The order of the fields is clone size, D gene, J gene, V gene, CDR3 DNA, CDR3 protein. The D gene is left open where the match is weak. Part of the rows lack a size; the others show once, few, many or a class for expanded clones.

clone_size: NA; d_call: TRBD2; j_call: TRBJ2-7; v_call: TRBV6-6; cdr3_nt: TGTGCCAGCAGCTCGACTAGCGGGGGATCCTACGAGCAGTACTTC; cdr3_aa: CASSSTSGGSYEQYF
clone_size: NA; d_call: NA; j_call: TRBJ1-1; v_call: TRBV15; cdr3_nt: TGTGCCACCAGCAGAGATGTGTTGAACACTGAAGCTTTCTTT; cdr3_aa: CATSRDVLNTEAFF
clone_size: NA; d_call: NA; j_call: TRBJ2-4; v_call: TRBV19; cdr3_nt: TGTGCCAGTAGTGCGGGACCTGACAAAAACATTCAGTACTTC; cdr3_aa: CASSAGPDKNIQYF
clone_size: NA; d_call: NA; j_call: TRBJ2-1; v_call: TRBV3-1/TRBV3-2; cdr3_nt: TGTGCCAGCAGCCATACTAGGGATTCTTACAATGAGCAGTTCTTC; cdr3_aa: CASSHTRDSYNEQFF
clone_size: NA; d_call: TRBD1; j_call: TRBJ2-5; v_call: TRBV7-8; cdr3_nt: TGTGCCAGCAAAAGGGGGGCAGGGGGCGTGGAGACCCAGTACTTC; cdr3_aa: CASKRGAGGVETQYF
clone_size: NA; d_call: NA; j_call: TRBJ2-1; v_call: TRBV19; cdr3_nt: TGTGCCAGTAGTAGGGTCGAGGGCACTTTGGGATACAATGAGCAGTTCTTC; cdr3_aa: CASSRVEGTLGYNEQFF
clone_size: NA; d_call: TRBD1; j_call: TRBJ1-2; v_call: TRBV10-3; cdr3_nt: TGTGCCATCAGTGAGACACAAATGGACAGGTCCGATGGCTACACCTTC; cdr3_aa: CAISETQMDRSDGYTF
clone_size: NA; d_call: TRBD2; j_call: TRBJ2-1; v_call: TRBV9; cdr3_nt: TGTGCCAGCAATCGCGGGAGCTCCTACAATGAGCAGTTCTTC; cdr3_aa: CASNRGSSYNEQFF
clone_size: NA; d_call: TRBD1; j_call: TRBJ2-1; v_call: TRBV5-1; cdr3_nt: TGCGCCAGCAGCTCCCAGGACAGGGGCGATGAGCAGTTCTTC; cdr3_aa: CASSSQDRGDEQFF
clone_size: NA; d_call: NA; j_call: TRBJ1-2; v_call: TRBV18; cdr3_nt: TGTGCCAGCTCGACCGACAGGTCCTATGGCTACACCTTC; cdr3_aa: CASSTDRSYGYTF
clone_size: NA; d_call: TRBD1; j_call: TRBJ2-1; v_call: TRBV9; cdr3_nt: TGTGCCAGCAGCCCGGACAGGGCTGCCTACAATGAGCAGTTCTTC; cdr3_aa: CASSPDRAAYNEQFF
clone_size: NA; d_call: TRBD1; j_call: TRBJ2-1; v_call: TRBV5-4; cdr3_nt: TGTGCCAGCAGTTCGGGACAGGAGCATCTAGAGTTCTTC; cdr3_aa: CASSSGQEHLEFF
clone_size: NA; d_call: NA; j_call: TRBJ2-2; v_call: TRBV29-1; cdr3_nt: TGCAGCGTTGAAGAGGGGTATCACACCGGGGAGCTGTTTTTT; cdr3_aa: CSVEEGYHTGELFF
clone_size: NA; d_call: NA; j_call: TRBJ1-5; v_call: TRBV28; cdr3_nt: TGTGCCAGCAGTTTCTTAGGGAAGCCCCAGCATTTT; cdr3_aa: CASSFLGKPQHF
clone_size: NA; d_call: TRBD1; j_call: TRBJ1-2; v_call: TRBV12-3/TRBV12-4; cdr3_nt: TGTGCCAGCAGGAAGGGGGCGAGTGGCTACACCTTC; cdr3_aa: CASRKGASGYTF
clone_size: NA; d_call: NA; j_call: TRBJ1-4; v_call: TRBV29-1; cdr3_nt: TGCAGCGTTGGACACGATGCAACTAATGAAAAACTGTTTTTT; cdr3_aa: CSVGHDATNEKLFF
clone_size: NA; d_call: NA; j_call: TRBJ2-1; v_call: TRBV2; cdr3_nt: TGTGCCAGCAGTGAGGTGAGATCCTACAATGAGCAGTTCTTC; cdr3_aa: CASSEVRSYNEQFF
clone_size: once; d_call: NA; j_call: TRBJ2-1; v_call: TRBV11-3; cdr3_nt: TGTGCCAGCAGCTTAGATCCAGCGAGCAATGAGCAGTTCTTC; cdr3_aa: CASSLDPASNEQFF
clone_size: NA; d_call: TRBD2; j_call: TRBJ2-1; v_call: TRBV5-1; cdr3_nt: TGCGCCAGCAGCTTAAGGTCTAGCGGGAGTTCCGGATTAGTAGCCTACAATGAGCAGTTCTTC; cdr3_aa: CASSLRSSGSSGLVAYNEQFF
clone_size: NA; d_call: NA; j_call: TRBJ1-5; v_call: TRBV2; cdr3_nt: TGTGCCAGCAGTGAATCGCTCGATAATCAGCCCCAGCATTTT; cdr3_aa: CASSESLDNQPQHF
clone_size: once; d_call: NA; j_call: TRBJ2-7; v_call: TRBV5-1; cdr3_nt: TGCGCCAGCAGCCAAGACAGCCCCGGTTGGGGGCAGTACTTC; cdr3_aa: CASSQDSPGWGQYF
clone_size: NA; d_call: TRBD1; j_call: TRBJ2-7; v_call: TRBV9; cdr3_nt: TGTGCCAGCAGCGAAACAGGGGCCGCCTACTACGAGCAGTACTTC; cdr3_aa: CASSETGAAYYEQYF
clone_size: NA; d_call: TRBD1; j_call: TRBJ2-5; v_call: TRBV13; cdr3_nt: TGTGCCAGCAGCATCCGGGACAGCCAAGAGACCCAGTACTTC; cdr3_aa: CASSIRDSQETQYF
clone_size: NA; d_call: TRBD2; j_call: TRBJ2-7; v_call: TRBV2; cdr3_nt: TGTGCCAGCAGTGAACGGCGGGAGGCATCCTACGAGCAGTACTTC; cdr3_aa: CASSERREASYEQYF
clone_size: NA; d_call: TRBD2; j_call: TRBJ2-1; v_call: TRBV29-1; cdr3_nt: TGCAGCGTTGAAGATCGGGGGGACTCTTACAATGAGCAGTTCTTC; cdr3_aa: CSVEDRGDSYNEQFF
clone_size: NA; d_call: TRBD1; j_call: TRBJ2-5; v_call: TRBV9; cdr3_nt: TGTGCCAGCAGCGGGACCGGGACAGGGAAAGAGACCCAGTACTTC; cdr3_aa: CASSGTGTGKETQYF
clone_size: once; d_call: NA; j_call: TRBJ1-3; v_call: TRBV7-2; cdr3_nt: TGTGCCAGCAGCTTAGAATCTGGAAACACCATATATTTT; cdr3_aa: CASSLESGNTIYF
clone_size: NA; d_call: TRBD1; j_call: TRBJ2-1; v_call: TRBV5-1; cdr3_nt: TGCGCCAGCAGCTTGGCGGTTCAAATGGGACAGGGATACAATGAGCAGTTCTTC; cdr3_aa: CASSLAVQMGQGYNEQFF
clone_size: NA; d_call: NA; j_call: TRBJ2-2; v_call: TRBV5-4; cdr3_nt: TGTGCCAGCAGCTTGTTGGCTGGGGAGCTGTTTTTT; cdr3_aa: CASSLLAGELFF
clone_size: NA; d_call: NA; j_call: TRBJ1-3; v_call: TRBV5-6; cdr3_nt: TGTGCCAGCAGCCTACGGTTCTCTGGAAACACCATATATTTT; cdr3_aa: CASSLRFSGNTIYF
clone_size: NA; d_call: NA; j_call: TRBJ1-2; v_call: TRBV3-1/TRBV3-2; cdr3_nt: TGTGCCAGCAGCCAAGAATCCCGCGGGAGCTATGGCTACACCTTC; cdr3_aa: CASSQESRGSYGYTF
clone_size: NA; d_call: NA; j_call: TRBJ2-3; v_call: TRBV27; cdr3_nt: TGTGCCAGCAGTCCCACCCCCGCAGATACGCAGTATTTT; cdr3_aa: CASSPTPADTQYF
clone_size: NA; d_call: NA; j_call: TRBJ1-5; v_call: TRBV28; cdr3_nt: TGTGCCAGCAGTATTTACCAAATAGCGGGCCAGCCCCAGCATTTT; cdr3_aa: CASSIYQIAGQPQHF
clone_size: NA; d_call: TRBD1; j_call: TRBJ1-2; v_call: TRBV11-2; cdr3_nt: TGTGCCAGCAGCCCTCCAGGGGGCTACGGCTATGGCTACACCTTC; cdr3_aa: CASSPPGGYGYGYTF
clone_size: NA; d_call: NA; j_call: TRBJ2-2; v_call: TRBV18; cdr3_nt: TGTGCCAGCTCAGACGCCCGGGCGACCGGGGAGCTGTTTTTT; cdr3_aa: CASSDARATGELFF